The clone carrying this T cell receptor (beta chain) was observed many times. Its antigen is not known. Trimming removed 2 bases from V and 0 bases from J, with 9 bases in between. Germline V gives CDR1 SGHTA, CDR2 FQGNSA. The CDR3 consists of 15 residues. The source of the sample is a study of regulatory T cells in long-lasting Graves disease. The study, taken as a whole, reports: Because few samples were included, accuracy may have been lower. Among samples with persistent disease, TRBV28, TRBJ1-2 and TRBJ2-5 were favored.

Specified time point: newly diagnosed GD, antithyroid drugs for less than 3 months. PBMCs provided the RNA from which the TCR library was made. Graves' disease diagnoses used American Thyroid Association guidelines. Both iRepertoire HTBI primers and Arm-PCR of CDR3 regions were used to build the TCR beta libraries. TCRdb fed the multiplex PCR reads into MiXCR, producing one record per CDR3 protein. The sample holds around 480,000 distinct CDR3 sequences, 16% seen once. This same sample was also taken into another study, of T cells in Graves' hyperthyroidism and ophthalmopathy. As that report states: Pregnant or lactating patients were excluded, as were those with uncontrolled infection or other autoimmune disease.

This specimen consisted of peripheral blood mononuclear cells (PBMCs), obtained at new diagnosis, from a patient treated with antithyroid drugs. V is TRBV7-2 and J is TRBJ2-3; D is unclear. The origin of this receptor is a man aged 35 to 55 with Graves disease. The CDR3 loop reads CASSLRPTSTDTQYF. The CDR3 region has the DNA TGTGCCAGCAGCTTAAGGCCAACTAGCACAGATACGCAGTATTTT.